The 25 T cell receptor beta chains in this list originate from one sample, sequenced in a study of blood T cell repertoires in COVID-19. Sequencing was performed with immunoSEQ multiplex PCR; in TCRdb, only in-frame clones are kept and a portion is missing. The repertoire includes 55,000 to 95,000 clones, 70% to 85% of them detected once, and roughly 1.9% sits in the top ten. The specimen sequenced was peripheral blood. The receptor set was obtained from a woman aged 60 to 75 with acute or convalescent COVID-19.

The rearrangement uses TRBV18 and TRBJ2-7, with 9 bases aligning to TRBD1. Germline lookup yields CDR1 KGHSH and CDR2 LQKENI. The V and J ends lost 3 bases and 6 bases, in that order; junction bases with no gene match: 9. This CDR3 spans 15 amino acids. As DNA, the CDR3 is TGTGCCAGCTCACCCCTACAGGGGGCTGAGAGCGAGCAGTACTTC. Its protein product is CASSPLQGAESEQYF.

The V gene is TRBV4-1, the J gene TRBJ2-5; D is perhaps TRBD1 (6 bases). Germline CDR1 and CDR2: MGHRA and YSYEKL. Between the trimmed V and J ends, which lost 1 base and 1 base, there was a span of 13 bases. The CDR3 totals 16 residues. The CDR3 nucleotides read TGCGCCAGCAGCCAAGCGGGCAGGGGCTTCCAAGAGACCCAGTACTTC. It encodes CASSQAGRGFQETQYF.

The chain has TRBV29-1 and TRBJ1-1; TRBD1 might be the D (5 bases). V was pared by 4 bases and J by 5 bases, with 14 bases between. Germline V gives CDR1 SQVTM, CDR2 ANQGSEA. CDR3 length: 13 amino acids. The CDR3 DNA reads as TGCAGCGTTGCTGGGGGGTTAAGAACTGAAGCTTTCTTT. Translating gives CSVAGGLRTEAFF. Looking up the rest from reference TRBV29-1 and TRBJ1-1 gives the full variable domain: SAVISQKPSRDICQRGTSLTIQCQVDSQVTMMFWYRQQPGQSLTLIATANQGSEATYESGFVIDKFPISRPNLTFSTLTVSNMSPEDSSIYLCSVAGGLRTEAFFGQGTRLTVV.

V and J are TRBV6-2 or TRBV6-3 and TRBJ2-1; 13 nucleotides match TRBD2. The V segment lost 5 bases and the J segment 6 bases; nucleotides outside the gene matches: 10. In germline, CDR1 is MNHEY, CDR2 SVGEGT. The CDR3 has 17 residues. The CDR3 loop is CASSKRTSGGLFNEQFF. CDR3 sequence (DNA): TGTGCCAGCAGTAAACGGACTAGCGGGGGCCTCTTCAATGAGCAGTTCTTC.

The chain uses TRBV2 and TRBJ1-6; D is unclear. The CDR3 is 13 residues long. The V end lost 8 bases, the J end lost 10 bases, and 15 bases lay between the germline ends. CDR1 and CDR2 (germline): SNHLY, FYNNEI. CDR3 residues: CASGVGVGSPLHF. Written as DNA, the CDR3 is TGTGCCAGCGGAGTGGGTGTTGGATCACCCCTCCACTTT.

The gene calls are TRBV3-1 (or the pseudogene TRBV3-2) and TRBJ1-1; TRBD1 is a possible D gene (5 bases). The CDR3 consists of 16 residues. V was trimmed by 1 base and J by 1 base, leaving 13 bases between them. CDR1 is LGHDT, CDR2 YNNKEL, per germline (reference sequence). CDR3 region: CASSQGLGGGNTEAFF. In DNA, the CDR3 is TGTGCCAGCAGCCAAGGCCTTGGGGGAGGGAACACTGAAGCTTTCTTT.

This clone was counted a few times. The V gene is TRBV18, the J gene TRBJ1-1; D gene uncertain. The germline V and J ends were trimmed by 3 bases and 2 bases, with 10 bases remaining between them. This CDR3 contains 14 residues. The germline gives CDR1 KGHSH, CDR2 LQKENI. The DNA of the CDR3 is TGTGCCAGCTCACCGACATACACTAACACTGAAGCTTTCTTT. This gives the protein CASSPTYTNTEAFF.

The sample holds one count of this clone. This chain joins TRBV27 and TRBJ2-1, with D perhaps matching TRBD2 (5 bases). This CDR3 is built from 13 residues. CDR1 is MNHEY and CDR2 is SMNVEV in the germline V gene (reference sequence). V was shortened by 6 bases and J by 3 bases, with 9 bases between the two germline ends. The CDR3 nucleotides are TGTGCCAGCAGGCGGGCCAACTACAATGAGCAGTTCTTC. Amino acid sequence: CASRRANYNEQFF.

This sequence joins TRBV10-3 and TRBJ2-3, with D maybe TRBD2 (6 bases). The germline gives CDR1 ENHRY, CDR2 SYGVKD. V dropped 3 bases and J dropped 0 bases, with 13 bases sitting between them. The CDR3 loop spans 16 amino acids. CDR3 in DNA: TGTGCCATCAGTGACGGACTAAGAGCTAGCACAGATACGCAGTATTTT. This codes for CAISDGLRASTDTQYF.

The chain recombines TRBV27 with TRBJ2-3, with D perhaps TRBD2 (5 bases). The CDR3 spans 14 residues. Deletions cut 5 bases from V and 0 bases from J, with 9 bases between. Germline CDR1 and CDR2: MNHEY and SMNVEV (reference sequence). CDR3 region: CASSQRTSTDTQYF. CDR3 nucleotides: TGTGCCAGCAGTCAGCGGACTAGCACAGATACGCAGTATTTT.

This chain joins TRBV19 and TRBJ2-3; 8 nucleotides align to TRBD1. With V trimmed by 8 bases and J by 6 bases, 10 bases remained unmatched. Germline V gene lookup returns CDR1 LNHDA and CDR2 SQIVND (reference sequence). The CDR3 contains 14 residues. The chain's CDR3 is CASVDRVASDTQYF. The CDR3 DNA is TGTGCCAGTGTGGACAGGGTAGCGTCGGATACGCAGTATTTT.

CDR3: CASSYIAGGTNEQFF. CDR3 nucleotides: TGTGCCAGCAGTTATATAGCGGGAGGTACCAATGAGCAGTTCTTC. The V gene is TRBV6-6, the J gene TRBJ2-1; TRBD2 matches 10 bases. The germline V gene has CDR1 MNHNY and CDR2 SVGAGI (reference sequence). There are 15 residues in the CDR3. J gave up 6 bases and V 3 bases, and 5 bases lay outside the gene matches.

The chain combines TRBV3-1 (or the pseudogene TRBV3-2) with TRBJ2-6, with D possibly TRBD2 on 6 matching bases. V dropped 2 bases and J dropped 0 bases, with 11 bases sitting between them. The CDR3 spans 17 residues. Germline lookup yields CDR1 LGHDT and CDR2 YNNKEL (reference sequence). The CDR3 protein is CASSQYAGFSGANVLTF. Written as DNA, the CDR3 is TGTGCCAGCAGCCAATACGCGGGATTCTCTGGGGCCAACGTCCTGACTTTC.

The CDR3: CASRLDRVYGYTF. CDR3 nucleotide sequence: TGTGCCAGCAGGCTGGACAGAGTCTATGGCTACACCTTC. This sequence joins TRBV5-6 and TRBJ1-2, with D tentatively TRBD1 (6 bases). Germline CDR1 is SGHDT and CDR2 is YYEEEE. This CDR3 spans 13 amino acids. V was shortened by 5 bases and J by 4 bases, with 12 bases between the two germline ends.

This clone showed up just a few times. This sequence joins TRBV5-4 and TRBJ1-6; weak D call: TRBD1 (6 bases). This CDR3 is 13 amino acids long. Germline CDR1 SGHNT, CDR2 YYREEE (reference sequence). V lost 5 bases and J 10 bases, leaving 13 bases between the germline ends. CDR3 protein: CASSSGDGSPLHF. DNA for the CDR3: TGTGCCAGCAGTTCAGGGGACGGCTCACCCCTCCACTTT. Drawing the rest from reference TRBV5-4 and TRBJ1-6, the complete variable domain is ETGVTQSPTHLIKTRGQQVTLRCSSQSGHNTVSWYQQALGQGPQFIFQYYREEENGRGNFPPRFSGLQFPNYSSELNVNALELDDSALYLCASSSGDGSPLHFGNGTRLTVT.

The chain combines TRBV5-1 with TRBJ2-1, with 9 bases fitting TRBD2. Germline CDR1 is SGHRS and CDR2 is YFSETQ. The CDR3 has 17 amino acids. V shed 0 bases and J 8 bases; nucleotides not matched to a gene: 12. The DNA for the CDR3 is TGCGCCAGCAGCTTGGGGTATAGTAGCGGGAGTTGGGATGAGCAGTTCTTC. Residues: CASSLGYSSGSWDEQFF. Full variable domain (rest looked up from reference TRBV5-1 and TRBJ2-1): KAGVTQTPRYLIKTRGQQVTLSCSPISGHRSVSWYQQTPGQGLQFLFEYFSETQRNKGNFPGRFSGRQFSNSRSEMNVSTLELGDSALYLCASSLGYSSGSWDEQFFGPGTRLTVL.

The chain joins TRBV19 to TRBJ1-1; TRBD1 is a possible D gene (5 bases). This CDR3 comprises 14 residues. V was pared by 6 bases and J by 9 bases, with 20 bases between. CDR1 is LNHDA, CDR2 SQIVND, per germline (reference sequence). CDR3 sequence reads: CASRYRAQGEKAFF. The DNA for the CDR3 is TGTGCCAGTAGATACCGGGCCCAAGGGGAAAAAGCTTTCTTT.

The chain is built from TRBV18 and TRBJ1-1; TRBD1 aligns across 7 bases. Germline V gene sequence: CDR1 KGHSH, CDR2 LQKENI. The J segment lost 4 bases and the V segment lost 4 bases, leaving 9 bases of the junction unmatched. The CDR3 runs to 15 residues. The CDR3 region is CASSQQGTEGTEAFF. CDR3 coding DNA: TGTGCCAGCTCACAACAGGGGACGGAGGGCACTGAAGCTTTCTTT.

The chain employs TRBV6-4 and TRBJ1-1, with D unclear. With 6 bases removed from V and 0 bases from J, the gap between germline ends came to 8 bases. Germline loops: CDR1 MRHNA, CDR2 SNTAGT. This CDR3 comprises 13 residues. CDR3 region: CASSLFMNTEAFF. Here the CDR3 DNA reads TGTGCCAGCAGCCTTTTTATGAACACTGAAGCTTTCTTT.

This clone was picked up a small number of times. The chain is built from TRBV9 and TRBJ2-2, with TRBD2 matching 10 bases. Per germline, CDR1 SGDLS and CDR2 YYNGEE. V was clipped by 1 base and J by 6 bases; unmatched bases: 6. The CDR3 has 16 residues. In DNA form, the CDR3 reads TGTGCCAGCAGCGTACTCCTAGCGGGAGACGCCGGGGAGCTGTTTTTT. This sequence encodes CASSVLLAGDAGELFF.

The V and J genes are TRBV29-1 and TRBJ1-2; 7 nucleotides agree with TRBD1. The CDR3 spans 10 residues. Per germline, CDR1 SQVTM and CDR2 ANQGSEA. J lost 11 bases, V lost 4 bases, and 4 bases had no gene match. The CDR3 region is CSVGDSDYTF. CDR3 nucleotides: TGCAGCGTTGGGGACAGCGATTACACCTTC.

The chain recombines TRBV2 with TRBJ2-1, with D perhaps TRBD1 (5 bases). Looked up from germline, CDR1 is SNHLY and CDR2 is FYNNEI. This CDR3 comprises 15 residues. V was shortened by 1 base and J by 3 bases, with 10 bases between the two germline ends. DNA for the CDR3: TGTGCCAGCAGTGAAGGGGGCGTCGGCTACAATGAGCAGTTCTTC. Its protein product is CASSEGGVGYNEQFF.

The rearrangement links TRBV6-5 to TRBJ1-3, with 8 positions matching TRBD1. The germline V gene has CDR1 MNHEY and CDR2 SVGAGI. This CDR3 has 14 residues. V was pared by 7 bases and J by 1 base, with 3 bases of the junction left unmatched. The CDR3: CASTTGGSGNTIYF. The CDR3 region has the DNA TGTGCCAGCACAACAGGGGGATCTGGAAACACCATATATTTT.

The chain carries TRBV6-2 or TRBV6-3 and TRBJ1-1; 9 bases align to TRBD1. Germline CDR1 and CDR2: MNHEY and SVGEGT. The CDR3 totals 14 residues. Unmatched junction bases numbered 2, after V lost 0 bases and J lost 6 bases. CDR3 bases: TGTGCCAGCAGTTACTCGGGACAGGGCGCTGAAGCTTTCTTT. Translated: CASSYSGQGAEAFF.

V gene TRBV4-1 combines with J gene TRBJ2-7, with 7 bases identical to TRBD2. The length of the CDR3 is 14 residues. The J segment lost 3 bases and the V segment lost 2 bases, leaving 4 bases of the junction unmatched. Germline CDR1 MGHRA, CDR2 YSYEKL. The CDR3: CASSQPGGVYEQYF. DNA of the CDR3: TGCGCCAGCAGCCAACCGGGAGGCGTCTACGAGCAGTACTTC.